A selection of T cell receptor beta chains follows, all from one sample in a study of CD8+ T cells in alopecia areata. The table came from immunoSEQ multiplex PCR; TCRdb's copy has only in-frame clones and leaves some out. The sample shows 150,000 to 200,000 clones, 50% to 75% of them seen only once. Sequencing used CD4+ T cells sorted from blood, obtained at week 0. Receptor source: a human donor with alopecia areata. CDR3s include the opening cysteine and the closing phenylalanine or tryptophan. D genes are given only for firm matches. Clone size appears in some rows only: once, few, many, or a class for an expanded clone.

.,TRBV13,TRBJ2-1,.,CASSVPGLFTSNEQFF,TGTGCCAGCAGCGTGCCGGGTCTCTTTACCTCGAACGAGCAGTTCTTC
.,TRBV6-5,TRBJ1-5,.,CASSYSREHSNQPQHF,TGTGCCAGCAGTTATTCAAGGGAGCATAGCAATCAGCCCCAGCATTTT
few,TRBV29-1,TRBJ1-1,.,CSVADRSIAEAFF,TGCAGCGTTGCCGACAGGAGTATAGCTGAAGCTTTCTTT
.,TRBV10-3,TRBJ1-1,.,CAIRQMNTEAFF,TGTGCCATAAGACAGATGAACACTGAAGCTTTCTTT
.,TRBV5-1,TRBJ1-5,TRBD1,CASSPGTGDQPQHF,TGCGCCAGCAGCCCCGGGACAGGGGATCAGCCCCAGCATTTT
.,TRBV4-1,TRBJ2-3,TRBD1,CASSQDFETGGADTQYF,TGCGCCAGCAGCCAAGATTTCGAGACAGGGGGCGCAGATACGCAGTATTTT
.,TRBV5-1,TRBJ2-7,TRBD1,CASSWYRGSEQYF,TGCGCCAGCAGCTGGTACAGGGGATCCGAGCAGTACTTC
.,TRBV19,TRBJ1-1,.,CASSTPGTNTEAFF,TGTGCCAGTAGTACCCCGGGAACGAACACTGAAGCTTTCTTT
few,TRBV15,TRBJ2-5,.,CATSRMWTDQETQYF,TGTGCCACCAGCAGAATGTGGACAGACCAAGAGACCCAGTACTTC
once,TRBV27,TRBJ1-1,TRBD1,CASSNQRDRATEAFF,TGTGCCAGCAGTAATCAAAGGGACAGGGCTACTGAAGCTTTCTTT
few,TRBV13,TRBJ1-3,.,CASSVGPTGYTIYF,TGTGCCAGCAGCGTAGGACCGACGGGGTACACCATATATTTT